The 3 T cell receptor beta chains below come from one sample, sequenced in a study of blood T cell repertoires in COVID-19. Libraries were prepared by immunoSEQ multiplex PCR; TCRdb keeps only in-frame clonotypes and omits some of them. The profile covers approximately 260,000 clones, with roughly 85% appearing a single time and around 10% taken by the ten largest. The sequenced sample was peripheral blood. These receptor sequences come from a woman in her 70s with acute or convalescent COVID-19.

This rearrangement joins TRBV2 to TRBJ1-3, with 9 bases lining up with TRBD1. CDR3 length: 17 amino acids. J was trimmed by 2 bases and V by 1 base; bases with no gene match: 6. Germline-derived CDR1 and CDR2 are SNHLY and FYNNEI. Written as DNA, the CDR3 is TGTGCCAGCAGTGAAGGCCGGGACAGGGTCACTGGAAACACCATATATTTT. It specifies CASSEGRDRVTGNTIYF. The whole variable domain, filled in from reference TRBV2 and TRBJ1-3, reads EPEVTQTPSHQVTQMGQEVILRCVPISNHLYFYWYRQILGQKVEFLVSFYNNEISEKSEIFDDQFSVERPDGSNFTLKIRSTKLEDSAMYFCASSEGRDRVTGNTIYFGEGSWLTVV.

The chain recombines TRBV19 with TRBJ2-7, with D possibly being TRBD1 (6 bases). V lost 11 bases and J lost 3, with 17 bases in between. The CDR3 is 13 amino acids. Germline V CDR1 and CDR2: LNHDA, SQIVND (reference sequence). The DNA of the CDR3 is TGTGCCGGGGAGATCGGACAGCGCTACGAGCAGTACTTC. This translates into CAGEIGQRYEQYF.

This chain uses TRBV3-1 (or the pseudogene TRBV3-2) with TRBJ1-3; D may be TRBD1 (6 bases). Trimming removed 5 bases from V and 9 bases from J, with 14 bases in between. Germline lookup yields CDR1 LGHDT and CDR2 YNNKEL (reference sequence). This CDR3 region has 13 residues. This CDR3 reads CASSDQGYGTIYF. Here the CDR3 DNA reads TGTGCCAGCAGCGACCAGGGGTACGGCACCATATATTTT.